This TCR beta chain was sequenced for a study of shared clonotypes between healthy human individuals. General study results and limits: Only blood samples were collected, and tissue repertoires likely differ. With few donors, the genetic and exposure-history diversity represented was limited.

This CDR3 spans 14 amino acids. Per germline, CDR1 SEHNR and CDR2 FQNEAQ (reference sequence). V lost 1 base to trimming and J lost 5 bases, with 11 bases between them. Comments on this clone: Its specificity is not known.

As originally analysed: Without quality scores, immunoSEQ junctional reads could not be filtered like full-length reads. The table came from immunoSEQ multiplex PCR; TCRdb's copy has only in-frame clones and leaves some out. Clonal size and the V and J genes are those of that table, whereas D and trimming came from the DNA. The sample has 850,000 to 1,200,000 clones, about 74% seen once; the top ten hold 1.5%. The receptor was isolated from a man younger than 35 in good health. Sequencing was done on a sample of memory CD4+ T cells sorted from blood. Documented subset: CD45RA-negative fraction. The chain recombines TRBV7-9 with TRBJ2-5; TRBD1 is a possible D gene (5 bases). CDR3 sequence (DNA): TGTGCCAGCAGCTTAGTGCAGGGTGGGGAGACCCAGTACTTC. Protein product: CASSLVQGGETQYF. Supplemented by reference TRBV7-9 and TRBJ2-5, the full variable domain reads DTGVSQNPRHKITKRGQNVTFRCDPISEHNRLYWYRQTLGQGPEFLTYFQNEAQLEKSRLLSDRFSAERPKGSFSTLEIQRTEQGDSAMYLCASSLVQGGETQYFGPGTRLLVL.